The 31 T cell receptor beta chains reported below all come from one sample, sequenced in a study of neurological immune-mediated disorders. The time point is: longitudinal time-point 2. TCRdb recomputed calls from the 5' RACE reads with MiXCR, one row per CDR3 protein. In the table there are approximately 80,000 distinct CDR3 sequences, 5.5% to 6.5% of which are singletons. Sequencing was performed on PBMCs. Receptors were obtained from a woman aged 55-69 years with multiple sclerosis.

This chain joins TRBV5-1 and TRBJ1-2; 9 bases match TRBD1. This CDR3 has 14 residues. V was pared by 7 bases and J by 1 base, with 5 bases of the junction left unmatched. Germline V gives CDR1 SGHRS, CDR2 YFSETQ. The CDR3 loop reads CASPPGQGNYGYTF. The CDR3 region has the DNA TGCGCCAGCCCGCCGGGACAGGGTAACTATGGCTACACCTTC.

This clonotype showed up many times. The rearrangement links TRBV18 to TRBJ1-4; weak D call: TRBD1 (5 bases). Trimming left V 4 bases short and J 6 bases short, with 15 bases between. Germline V gene sequence: CDR1 KGHSH, CDR2 LQKENI. This CDR3 comprises 15 residues. The CDR3 DNA follows: TGTGCCAGCTCACTCTACACAGGATCGGATGAAAAACTGTTTTTT. Protein: CASSLYTGSDEKLFF.

This clonotype was detected ten times or more. The chain carries TRBV5-1 and TRBJ1-1; 10 nucleotides line up with TRBD1. This CDR3 is 13 amino acids long. From germline, CDR1 is SGHRS and CDR2 YFSETQ. J was trimmed by 7 bases and V by 3 bases; bases with no gene match: 3. The CDR3 DNA reads TGCGCCAGCAGCTGGGGACAGGGGCTTGAAGCTTTCTTT. Its translation: CASSWGQGLEAFF.

In this sample, this clonotype turned up many times. V is TRBV29-1 and J is TRBJ1-2; D perhaps matches TRBD1 (6 bases). V was cut by 7 bases and J by 0 bases, with 12 bases left in between. The length of the CDR3 is 13 residues. Germline CDR1 is SQVTM and CDR2 is ANQGSEA. The CDR3 region has the DNA TGCAGCGGCCAGGGGTCCGCTAACTATGGCTACACCTTC. It specifies CSGQGSANYGYTF.

This rearrangement joins TRBV12-3 or TRBV12-4 to TRBJ2-1, with 10 bases identical to TRBD1. V lost 4 bases, J lost 3 bases, and 6 bases stayed unmatched. This CDR3 region has 16 residues. The CDR3, as DNA: TGTGCCAGCAGTTCCCCAGGGACAGGGGTCTACAATGAGCAGTTCTTC. It yields the protein CASSSPGTGVYNEQFF.

A note on this clonotype: A read error is possible here, since a much larger clone lies one base away. The genes are TRBV5-1 and TRBJ2-7, with TRBD1 matching 9 bases. The CDR3 spans 13 residues. Germline trimming cut 4 bases from V and 3 bases from J; bases unmatched to any gene: 2. The germline CDR1 and CDR2 sequences are SGHRS and YFSETQ. The CDR3 DNA sequence: TGCGCCAGCAGCGCGGGACAGGGCTACGAGCAGTACTTC. Protein product: CASSAGQGYEQYF.

This clonotype was counted ten times or more. V gene TRBV12-3 or TRBV12-4 combines with J gene TRBJ2-7; 10 bases align to TRBD1. The CDR3 is made up of 13 amino acids. V shed 6 bases and J 3 bases; nucleotides not matched to a gene: 2. CDR3 region: CASSRTGGYEQYF. CDR3 nucleotides: TGTGCCAGCAGCCGGACAGGGGGCTACGAGCAGTACTTC.

This clonotype was picked up many times. J is TRBJ1-2 and V is TRBV10-2; D may be TRBD1 (5 bases). Trimming removed 2 bases at V and 8 bases at J, with 15 bases between. Germline CDR1 and CDR2: WSHSY and SAAADI. The CDR3 is 14 amino acids. Written as DNA, the CDR3 is TGCGCCAGCAGTGAGCTCGGCGCACGGGGGGGCTACACCTTC. This codes for CASSELGARGGYTF.

This clonotype was counted ten times or more. The rearrangement links TRBV6-6 to TRBJ2-5; D is undetermined. The length of the CDR3 is 14 residues. Germline CDR1 is MNHNY and CDR2 is SVGAGI (reference sequence). V shed 0 bases and J shed 2 bases, with 7 bases lying between them. The chain's CDR3 is CASSYSSLQETQYF. The CDR3 DNA reads as TGTGCCAGCAGTTACTCGTCCTTGCAAGAGACCCAGTACTTC.

The chain carries TRBV5-1 and TRBJ1-2; 12 bases line up with TRBD1. CDR3 length equals 16 residues. Germline values: CDR1 SGHRS, CDR2 YFSETQ. The V gene end was trimmed by 4 bases and the J gene end by 7 bases; junction bases not matched to a gene: 11. The CDR3 sequence is CASSPGWGQGAGGYTF. The CDR3 coding sequence is TGCGCCAGCAGCCCTGGATGGGGACAGGGGGCAGGTGGCTACACCTTC.

This clonotype was observed at least ten times. The chain couples TRBV29-1 to TRBJ2-7; the match to TRBD2 covers 9 bases. The CDR3 has 13 residues. V shed 7 bases, J shed 2 bases, and the junction held 6 bases outside the gene matches. Germline V CDR1 and CDR2: SQVTM, ANQGSEA. The CDR3 is CSAWRGGTYEQYF. The CDR3 nucleotides are TGCAGCGCCTGGCGGGGGGGTACCTACGAGCAGTACTTC.

This clonotype was counted at least ten times. The rearrangement joins TRBV5-1 to TRBJ1-4; 8 nucleotides align to TRBD1. This CDR3 has 15 amino acids. Germline V gene data show CDR1 as SGHRS and CDR2 as YFSETQ. The junction had 5 bases not matched to a gene; V was cut back by 2 bases and J by 5 bases. The CDR3 sequence is CASSLYRGENEKLFF. The CDR3 nucleotides are TGCGCCAGCAGCTTATACAGGGGGGAAAATGAAAAACTGTTTTTT.

This clonotype was counted many times. The V and J genes are TRBV5-1 and TRBJ2-2; weak D call: TRBD2 (6 bases). The CDR3 length is 16 residues. Germline lookup yields CDR1 SGHRS and CDR2 YFSETQ. V gave up 5 bases and J gave up 6 bases, with 20 bases separating them. The CDR3 is CASRLIGATGAGELFF. CDR3 nucleotide sequence: TGCGCCAGCAGATTGATTGGGGCTACGGGGGCCGGGGAGCTGTTTTTT.

This clonotype was observed many times. V usage is TRBV6-5 and J usage is TRBJ1-5; D remains unclear. Germline CDR1 and CDR2: MNHEY and SVGAGI. The CDR3 loop spans 13 amino acids. Between the trimmed V and J ends, which lost 5 bases and 5 bases, there was a span of 10 bases. As DNA, the CDR3 is TGTGCCAGCAGTATAGGAGGTTATCAGCCCCAGCATTTT. Residues: CASSIGGYQPQHF.

This clonotype was detected many times. The chain joins TRBV20-1 to TRBJ1-3; D unclear. Trimming removed 5 bases from V and 2 bases from J, with 10 bases in between. This CDR3 contains 13 residues. CDR1 and CDR2 (germline): DFQATT, SNEGSKA (reference sequence). CDR3 in amino acids: CSAPGFTGNTIYF. The CDR3 region has the DNA TGCAGTGCTCCGGGATTCACTGGAAACACCATATATTTT.

This clonotype came up many times. This rearrangement joins TRBV5-1 to TRBJ2-2; maybe TRBD1 (6 bases). This CDR3 is 15 amino acids long. Looked up from germline, CDR1 is SGHRS and CDR2 is YFSETQ. Trimming left V 4 bases short and J 0 bases short, with 10 bases between. The CDR3 reads CASSPGQTNTGELFF. In DNA, the CDR3 is TGCGCCAGCAGCCCGGGACAAACGAACACCGGGGAGCTGTTTTTT.

The table lists this clonotype with many counts. This chain connects TRBV29-1 to TRBJ1-2; 9 bases are shared with TRBD1. The CDR3 extends over 12 amino acids. From germline, CDR1 is SQVTM and CDR2 ANQGSEA. V was clipped by 6 bases and J by 6 bases; unmatched bases: 5. CDR3 bases: TGCAGCGTCTTCAGGACAGGGGATGGCTACACCTTC. Encoded protein: CSVFRTGDGYTF.

This clonotype was recorded at least ten times. J is TRBJ1-5 and V is TRBV20-1; D call uncertain. Germline loops: CDR1 DFQATT, CDR2 SNEGSKA (reference sequence). CDR3 length: 14 residues. The V gene lost 5 bases and the J gene lost 1 base, with 12 bases spanning the gap. CDR3 sequence (DNA): TGCAGTGCTCCCGCCGGACGGAGCAATCAGCCCCAGCATTTT. Translation gives CSAPAGRSNQPQHF.

This clonotype appeared many times. The chain carries TRBV4-2 and TRBJ1-1; D is uncertain. With 0 bases removed from V and 0 bases from J, the gap between germline ends came to 8 bases. This CDR3 spans 15 amino acids. CDR1 LGHNA and CDR2 YNFKEQ come from the germline V gene. CDR3 sequence (DNA): TGTGCCAGCAGCCAAGATCCGGGTATGAACACTGAAGCTTTCTTT. It yields the protein CASSQDPGMNTEAFF.

This clonotype was picked up many times. This chain joins TRBV20-1 and TRBJ2-1; the D is unclear. V lost 3 bases, J lost 2 bases, and 5 bases lay in between. Germline CDR1 and CDR2: DFQATT and SNEGSKA (reference sequence). The CDR3 length is 12 residues. CDR3 sequence (DNA): TGCAGTGCTAGTGGGACCTACAATGAGCAGTTCTTC. It specifies CSASGTYNEQFF.

Ten or more counts support this clonotype. The chain carries TRBV5-6 and TRBJ1-2; D is possibly TRBD1 (6 bases). The V gene's germline CDR1 is SGHDT and CDR2 YYEEEE. The CDR3 length is 13 residues. Deletions cut 2 bases from V and 8 bases from J, with 13 bases between. The CDR3 is CASSLQGLEGYTF. In DNA form, the CDR3 reads TGTGCCAGCAGCTTACAGGGCTTGGAGGGCTACACCTTC.

This clonotype was counted only a few times. The V gene is TRBV5-5, the J gene TRBJ2-2; 7 bases are a match to TRBD1. CDR3 length equals 15 residues. Germline V lookup: CDR1 SGHKS, CDR2 YYEKEE (reference sequence). V was pared by 4 bases and J by 7 bases, with 10 bases of the junction left unmatched. CDR3 in DNA: TGTGCCAGCAGCCGAGAAGTCCAGGGGGTCGGGGAGCTGTTTTTT. It codes for CASSREVQGVGELFF.

The table lists this clonotype with a count of one. This may be a read error, as it is one base from a much larger clone. The chain is built from TRBV20-1 and TRBJ2-2, with D tentatively TRBD1 or TRBD2 (5 bases each). The CDR3 contains 14 residues. Germline CDR1 and CDR2: DFQATT and SNEGSKA (reference sequence). The CDR3 loop is CFSYRDGNTGELFF. The CDR3 nucleotides are TGCTTCAGTTACCGGGACGGGAACACCGGGGAGCTGTTTTTT.

This clonotype showed up many times. J is TRBJ2-1 and V is TRBV4-2; 8 bases are shared with TRBD2. CDR1 LGHNA and CDR2 YNFKEQ come from the germline V gene. Trimming at V came to 0 bases and at J to 3 bases, leaving 4 bases not matched to a gene. CDR3 length equals 16 residues. CDR3 sequence (DNA): TGTGCCAGCAGCCAAGATTGGCTAGCGGGCTACAATGAGCAGTTCTTC. Protein sequence: CASSQDWLAGYNEQFF.

This clonotype occurred many times. V gene TRBV7-2 combines with J gene TRBJ2-7; D perhaps matches TRBD2 (7 bases). This CDR3 has 14 amino acids. The germline V and J ends were trimmed by 4 bases and 3 bases, with 13 bases remaining between them. CDR1 and CDR2 (germline): SGHTA, FQGNSA. The DNA for the CDR3 is TGTGCCAGCAGCTCAAGGGGGGGGTACTACGAGCAGTACTTC. This translates into CASSSRGGYYEQYF.

This clonotype has at least ten counts. The V gene is TRBV29-1, the J gene TRBJ2-5, with D perhaps TRBD1 (6 bases). The germline V and J ends were trimmed by 5 bases and 2 bases, with 15 bases remaining between them. The CDR3 consists of 14 residues. Germline loops: CDR1 SQVTM, CDR2 ANQGSEA. In DNA form, the CDR3 reads TGCAGCGTTTTATCAGGGGATTTACAAGAGACCCAGTACTTC. Translation: CSVLSGDLQETQYF.

This clonotype was counted many times. The chain couples TRBV5-1 to TRBJ2-7, with D possibly matching TRBD1 (5 bases). The CDR3 runs 13 residues. Trimming removed 4 bases at V and 11 bases at J, with 19 bases between. CDR1 and CDR2 from the germline V gene are SGHRS and YFSETQ. DNA for the CDR3: TGCGCCAGCAGCCCTTCTAATAAACAGGACAAGTACTTC. Amino acid sequence: CASSPSNKQDKYF.

The table lists this clonotype with many counts. The J gene is TRBJ1-6, the V gene TRBV3-1; D gene unclear. The CDR3 runs to 15 residues. V shed 1 base and J shed 9 bases, with 13 bases lying between them. Germline values: CDR1 LGHDT, CDR2 YNNKEL (reference sequence). CDR3 protein: CASSQGPSRGSPLHF. CDR3 coding DNA: TGTGCCAGCAGCCAAGGGCCGAGTAGAGGTTCACCCCTCCACTTT.

This clonotype was observed many times. This chain connects TRBV5-1 to TRBJ1-1; 9 nucleotides align to TRBD1. The CDR3 totals 13 residues. The ends lost 4 bases at V and 7 bases at J; junction bases unmatched: 5. The germline V gene encodes CDR1 SGHRS and CDR2 YFSETQ. The CDR3 protein is CASSRTGDGEAFF. CDR3 sequence (DNA): TGCGCCAGCAGCAGGACAGGGGATGGTGAAGCTTTCTTT.

Comment on this clonotype: This clone may be a read error of a much larger clone one base away. The chain joins TRBV20-1 to TRBJ2-1; no reliable D call. Germline V gene lookup returns CDR1 DFQATT and CDR2 SNEGSKA (reference sequence). There are 13 residues in the CDR3. The CDR3 region is CSSRAPNGDEQFF. The CDR3 nucleotides read TGCAGTTCTAGAGCTCCTAACGGCGATGAGCAGTTCTTC.

This clonotype was seen ten or more times. The chain recombines TRBV18 with TRBJ2-1; the match to TRBD2 covers 7 bases. The CDR3 contains 15 residues. The ends lost 5 bases at V and 7 bases at J; junction bases unmatched: 11. Germline V gives CDR1 KGHSH, CDR2 LQKENI. The CDR3 sequence: CASSSGTTDRNEQFF. In nucleotides, the CDR3 is TGTGCCAGCTCATCCGGGACTACCGACCGAAATGAGCAGTTCTTC.